Below are 25 T cell receptor beta chains sequenced from a single sample in a study of cytomegalovirus exposure and HLA in healthy donors. Primers included in the PCR were 60 Vbeta and 13 Jbeta primers. Some clones are missing from TCRdb's copy, which holds only in-frame ones; the method was immunoSEQ multiplex PCR. The sample has fewer than 150,000 clones, 55% to 80% seen once. Sequencing was done on a sample of PBMCs. The receptors come from a human donor in good health.

This chain connects TRBV11-2 to TRBJ2-2; D remains ambiguous. Germline V gene lookup returns CDR1 SGHAT and CDR2 FQNNGV. The CDR3 is 16 residues long. Trimming stripped 1 base from V and 0 bases from J, with 9 bases between. CDR3 sequence reads: CASSLGTMTNTGELFF. In DNA form, the CDR3 reads TGTGCCAGCAGCTTAGGCACAATGACGAACACCGGGGAGCTGTTTTTT.

V is TRBV30 and J is TRBJ2-1; possible D gene TRBD1, 5 bases. Germline lookup yields CDR1 GTSNPN and CDR2 SVGIG (reference sequence). V dropped 0 bases and J dropped 9 bases, with 12 bases sitting between them. The CDR3 runs to 13 residues. CDR3 coding DNA: TGTGCCTGGAGTGTACCAGGGATGGGTGAGCAGTTCTTC. It encodes CAWSVPGMGEQFF.

This clone has more than one count but fewer than ten. This chain links TRBV27 with TRBJ1-6; no clear D gene. CDR3 length: 13 residues. V lost 9 bases and J 0 bases, leaving 6 bases between the germline ends. Germline V CDR1 and CDR2: MNHEY, SMNVEV (reference sequence). The CDR3 sequence: CASKSSYNSPLHF. The DNA for the CDR3 is TGTGCCAGTAAGAGCTCCTATAATTCACCCCTCCACTTT.

V gene TRBV5-1 combines with J gene TRBJ2-1; 7 nucleotides match TRBD2. The V and J ends lost 4 bases and 6 bases, in that order; junction bases with no gene match: 10. CDR1 is SGHRS, CDR2 YFSETQ, per germline. The CDR3 contains 15 residues. CDR3 sequence: CASSKGTTLFNEQFF. In DNA form, the CDR3 reads TGCGCCAGCAGCAAAGGGACTACTCTTTTCAATGAGCAGTTCTTC.

The V call is TRBV30, the J call TRBJ1-2; 10 bases align to TRBD1. The CDR3 length is 14 residues. V shed 5 bases, J shed 7 bases, and the junction held 10 bases outside the gene matches. The V gene's germline CDR1 is GTSNPN and CDR2 SVGIG (reference sequence). The chain's CDR3 is CAWGPMTGGFGYTF. In nucleotides, the CDR3 is TGTGCCTGGGGCCCCATGACAGGGGGCTTTGGCTACACCTTC.

CDR3 in DNA: TGTGCCAGCAGCGCATCGACTAGCGGGGGGGCAGATACGCAGTATTTT. It translates to CASSASTSGGADTQYF. The chain uses TRBV7-3 and TRBJ2-3; 14 bases are shared with TRBD2. V was clipped by 5 bases and J by 4 bases; unmatched bases: 5. CDR1 is SGHTA and CDR2 is FQGTGA in the germline V gene. The length of the CDR3 is 16 residues. Complete variable domain (other parts from reference TRBV7-3 and TRBJ2-3): GAGVSQTPSNKVTEKGKYVELRCDPISGHTALYWYRQSLGQGPEFLIYFQGTGAADDSGLPNDRFFAVRPEGSVSTLKIQRTERGDSAVYLCASSASTSGGADTQYFGPGTRLTVL.

The chain is built from TRBV9 and TRBJ2-5; D is possibly TRBD2 (5 bases). The CDR3 length is 10 residues. Deletions cut 8 bases from V and 5 bases from J, with 7 bases between. Germline CDR1 reads SGDLS; CDR2 reads YYNGEE. Written as DNA, the CDR3 is TGTGCCAGTTCGGGGGAGACCCAGTACTTC. Protein: CASSGETQYF.

This clone was recorded only once. The chain employs TRBV5-1 and TRBJ1-1; D ambiguous. CDR3 length equals 12 residues. V lost 0 bases and J lost 10, with 10 bases in between. Germline CDR1 and CDR2: SGHRS and YFSETQ. CDR3 sequence (DNA): TGCGCCAGCAGCTTGGACCGGGTTTCAGCTTTCTTT. This codes for CASSLDRVSAFF.

The J gene is TRBJ2-7, the V gene TRBV9, with 7 bases lining up with TRBD1. Losses at the gene ends were 4 bases for V and 2 bases for J; bases not matched to a gene: 9. The CDR3 runs 15 residues. From germline, CDR1 is SGDLS and CDR2 YYNGEE. CDR3 in amino acids: CASSRDSNPTYEQYF. In DNA, the CDR3 is TGTGCCAGCAGCCGGGACAGCAACCCAACCTACGAGCAGTACTTC.

CDR3 protein: CATSRAGQGSSPLHF. The CDR3 DNA reads as TGTGCCACCAGCAGGGCCGGACAGGGCTCCTCACCCCTCCACTTT. The V and J genes are TRBV15 and TRBJ1-6; 8 positions match TRBD1. The CDR3 consists of 15 residues. Germline V gene sequence: CDR1 LNHNV, CDR2 YYDKDF (reference sequence). V shed 3 bases and J 10 bases; nucleotides not matched to a gene: 8.

J is TRBJ2-1 and V is TRBV7-2; weak D call: TRBD2 (6 bases). Trimming cost V 5 bases and J 6 bases, with 14 bases left between them. In germline, CDR1 is SGHTA, CDR2 FQGNSA. This CDR3 region has 14 residues. The CDR3: CASSGSLARNEQFF. The CDR3 DNA reads as TGTGCCAGCAGCGGATCTCTAGCGCGCAATGAGCAGTTCTTC.

This rearrangement joins TRBV2 to TRBJ2-5; perhaps TRBD2 as D (6 bases). This CDR3 spans 14 amino acids. CDR1 and CDR2 from the germline V gene are SNHLY and FYNNEI. V was shortened by 7 bases and J by 1 base, with 13 bases between the two germline ends. CDR3: CASTMSGPQETQYF. Written as DNA, the CDR3 is TGTGCCAGCACCATGAGCGGGCCCCAAGAGACCCAGTACTTC.

This chain links TRBV9 with TRBJ1-6; D unresolved. Germline V lookup: CDR1 SGDLS, CDR2 YYNGEE. The CDR3 has 14 residues. Trimming pared 3 bases from V and 7 bases from J, leaving 11 bases between. The CDR3 loop is CASSETNSNSPLHF. The CDR3 coding sequence is TGTGCCAGCAGCGAAACAAATTCGAATTCACCCCTCCACTTT.

This clone turned up a few times. The CDR3 region has the DNA TGCGCCAGCAGCCAAGGGGCTCCGTCCACCGGGGAGCTGTTTTTT. It specifies CASSQGAPSTGELFF. This chain connects TRBV4-1 to TRBJ2-2; D uncertain. The ends were cut back, 1 base at V and 4 bases at J, with 10 bases in the middle. Germline lookup yields CDR1 MGHRA and CDR2 YSYEKL. This CDR3 is built from 15 residues.

The chain is built from TRBV6-4 and TRBJ2-3; maybe TRBD2 (6 bases). CDR1 is MRHNA and CDR2 is SNTAGT in the germline V gene. The CDR3 has 14 residues. V was pared by 6 bases and J by 0 bases, with 10 bases between. CDR3 in amino acids: CASRQGTSTDTQYF. The DNA of the CDR3 is TGTGCCAGCAGACAAGGGACTAGCACAGATACGCAGTATTTT.

The chain is built from TRBV19 and TRBJ1-1; D possibly corresponds to TRBD1 (5 bases). The CDR3 is 14 residues long. V was pared by 3 bases and J by 4 bases, with 12 bases between. CDR1 and CDR2 (germline): LNHDA, SQIVND (reference sequence). This chain's CDR3 is CASSIVGPGTEAFF. The DNA of the CDR3 is TGTGCCAGTAGTATTGTGGGGCCGGGCACTGAAGCTTTCTTT.

This clone was seen a few times. The gene calls are TRBV25-1 and TRBJ1-1, with D unresolved. Germline CDR1 and CDR2: MGHDK and SYGVNS. The ends were cut back, 4 bases at V and 6 bases at J, with 15 bases in the middle. This CDR3 has 14 residues. Here the CDR3 reads CASSAQREVAEAFF. Here the CDR3 DNA reads TGTGCCAGCAGTGCCCAGAGGGAGGTAGCTGAAGCTTTCTTT. The whole variable domain, remainder taken from reference TRBV25-1 and TRBJ1-1, is EADIYQTPRYLVIGTGKKITLECSQTMGHDKMYWYQQDPGMELHLIHYSYGVNSTEKGDLSSESTVSRIRTEHFPLTLESARPSHTSQYLCASSAQREVAEAFFGQGTRLTVV.

The CDR3 reads CASSISEGYGYTF. The CDR3, as DNA: TGTGCCAGCAGCATCTCCGAGGGCTATGGCTACACCTTC. V usage is TRBV9 and J usage is TRBJ1-2; D unresolved. This CDR3 region has 13 residues. The V gene's germline CDR1 is SGDLS and CDR2 YYNGEE. V was shortened by 4 bases and J by 4 bases, with 11 bases between the two germline ends. The variable domain in full, with the rest retrieved from reference TRBV9 and TRBJ1-2, is DSGVTQTPKHLITATGQRVTLRCSPRSGDLSVYWYQQSLDQGLQFLIQYYNGEERAKGNILERFSAQQFPDLHSELNLSSLELGDSALYFCASSISEGYGYTFGSGTRLTVV.

The chain employs TRBV7-9 and TRBJ2-7, with a weak D call TRBD1 (6 bases). V lost 4 bases and J lost 7, with 17 bases in between. This CDR3 has 14 residues. The germline V gene encodes CDR1 SEHNR and CDR2 FQNEAQ (reference sequence). The CDR3 nucleotides read TGTGCCAGCAGCTCCTCTTATTGGGACACTGAGCAGTACTTC. Its translation: CASSSSYWDTEQYF.

This chain joins TRBV5-1 and TRBJ2-7; 7 bases match TRBD1. Per germline, CDR1 SGHRS and CDR2 YFSETQ. This CDR3 region has 13 residues. V lost 4 bases, J lost 1 base, and 2 bases stayed unmatched. This CDR3 is CASSRQGSYEQYF. The CDR3 nucleotides read TGCGCCAGCAGCCGACAGGGATCCTACGAGCAGTACTTC.

The V and J genes are TRBV2 and TRBJ1-4; 7 positions match TRBD1. There are 14 residues in the CDR3. V shed 7 bases and J 7 bases; nucleotides not matched to a gene: 9. Germline V lookup: CDR1 SNHLY, CDR2 FYNNEI. CDR3 loop: CASTIRGLVEKLFF. Written as DNA, the CDR3 is TGTGCCAGCACCATTAGGGGGCTGGTTGAAAAACTGTTTTTT.

The chain carries TRBV6-5 and TRBJ2-2, with 9 bases lining up with TRBD1. CDR3 length: 15 amino acids. Germline CDR1 MNHEY, CDR2 SVGAGI. Trimming took 5 bases from V and 8 from J; bases not matched to a gene: 9. The DNA of the CDR3 is TGTGCCAGCAGTCCCCTGGGACAGGGCGCGGGGGAGCTGTTTTTT. It translates to CASSPLGQGAGELFF.

The chain is built from TRBV27 and TRBJ2-1; the match to TRBD1 covers 9 bases. The V segment lost 1 base and the J segment 8 bases; nucleotides outside the gene matches: 6. Germline CDR1 and CDR2: MNHEY and SMNVEV (reference sequence). The CDR3 length is 15 residues. CDR3 sequence: CASSLFRQGGDEQFF. In nucleotides, the CDR3 is TGTGCCAGCAGTTTATTTAGACAGGGGGGCGATGAGCAGTTCTTC.

To note about this clone: The junction and the germline gene differ at one end; a read error may be behind it. V and J are TRBV7-7 and TRBJ2-2; possibly TRBD2 for D (5 bases). Germline lookup yields CDR1 SSHAT and CDR2 FNYEAQ (reference sequence). The CDR3 sequence is 15 residues long. DNA of the CDR3: TGTGCTAGCAGCTTAACGGACTCAGACACCGGGGAGCTGTTTTTT. Its translation: CASSLTDSDTGELFF.

J is TRBJ2-7 and V is TRBV6-6; D may be TRBD1 (5 bases). Trimming took off 6 bases at V and 3 bases at J, with 9 bases between the two ends. CDR1 is MNHNY and CDR2 is SVGAGI in the germline V gene (reference sequence). This CDR3 contains 12 residues. CDR3 nucleotide sequence: TGTGCCAGCAGGAACAGGTTCTACGAGCAGTACTTC. It encodes CASRNRFYEQYF.